The rows below give T cell receptor beta chains drawn from one sample of a study of long-term antiretroviral therapy in people with HIV. The repertoire was sequenced with immunoSEQ multiplex PCR; TCRdb's copy has only in-frame clones and lacks some. The data show more than 15,000 clones, 65% to 85% seen once. This sample comprised unsorted PBMCs, obtained roughly 1.2 years before starting antiretroviral therapy. The receptors derive from a man aged 30 to 39 with HIV. Both conserved end residues are part of each CDR3. A D gene is named only where the DNA matches it firmly. Clone sizes are given selectively: once, few, many, or a class where the clone is expanded.

length: 16
size: -
J: TRBJ1-1
V: TRBV10-1
D: -
DNA: TGCGCCAGCAAATTCCCCCCCACAGACAGTGGCACTGAAGCTTTCTTT
CDR3: CASKFPPTDSGTEAFF

length: 15
size: -
J: TRBJ2-7
V: TRBV7-9
D: -
DNA: TGTGCCAGCAGCTCCACTAGCTCCCAGCCGGGCGAGCAGTACTTC
CDR3: CASSSTSSQPGEQYF

length: 15
size: -
J: TRBJ1-2
V: TRBV5-4
D: TRBD1
DNA: TGTGCCAGCAGCGGAATCCAGGGACAGGGATCTGGCTACACCTTC
CDR3: CASSGIQGQGSGYTF

length: 16
size: -
J: TRBJ1-3
V: TRBV10-3
D: -
DNA: TGTGCCATCAGTGAGTCGGGCAGTCTCTCTGGAAACACCATATATTTT
CDR3: CAISESGSLSGNTIYF

length: 15
size: -
J: TRBJ2-1
V: TRBV5-3
D: TRBD2
DNA: TGTGCCAGCAGCCCTCTAGCGGGTCCCTACAATGAGCAGTTCTTC
CDR3: CASSPLAGPYNEQFF

length: 14
size: -
J: TRBJ1-5
V: TRBV6-1
D: TRBD1
DNA: TGTGCCAGCAGTGACAACAGGGGGCTCCAGCCCCAGCATTTT
CDR3: CASSDNRGLQPQHF

length: 14
size: once
J: TRBJ1-1
V: TRBV6-5
D: -
DNA: TGTGCCAGCAGTTACGTATCTGGTAGCACTGAAGCTTTCTTT
CDR3: CASSYVSGSTEAFF

length: 14
size: -
J: TRBJ2-2
V: TRBV4-2
D: -
DNA: TGTGCCAGCAGCCAAGATGTTGAGGGCCGGGAGCTGTTTTTT
CDR3: CASSQDVEGRELFF

length: 14
size: -
J: TRBJ1-1
V: TRBV5-8
D: -
DNA: TGTGCCAGCAGCTTGGTCGCGGTGAACACTGAAGCTTTCTTT
CDR3: CASSLVAVNTEAFF

length: 15
size: -
J: TRBJ2-3
V: TRBV2
D: -
DNA: TGTGCCAGCAGTGGGCGCTTGTTGAGCACAGATACGCAGTATTTT
CDR3: CASSGRLLSTDTQYF

length: 14
size: -
J: TRBJ1-2
V: TRBV9
D: TRBD1
DNA: TGTGCCAGCAGTCCGGGACAGGGATTATATGGCTACACCTTC
CDR3: CASSPGQGLYGYTF

length: 14
size: -
J: TRBJ2-7
V: TRBV11-1
D: -
DNA: TGTGCCAGCAGCTTCGGGCGGGGCTCCTACGAGCAGTACTTC
CDR3: CASSFGRGSYEQYF

length: 14
size: -
J: TRBJ2-5
V: TRBV2
D: -
DNA: TGTGCCAGCAGTGAAGAATCCGGGTTTGGGACCCAGTACTTC
CDR3: CASSEESGFGTQYF

length: 14
size: few
J: TRBJ2-7
V: TRBV19
D: -
DNA: TGTGCCAGTAGTATAGACAGCAAGATATACGAGCAGTACTTC
CDR3: CASSIDSKIYEQYF

length: 15
size: -
J: TRBJ2-3
V: TRBV18
D: -
DNA: TGTGCCAGCTCACCGGCTAGCTCTAGCACAGATACGCAGTATTTT
CDR3: CASSPASSSTDTQYF

length: 15
size: -
J: TRBJ2-3
V: TRBV11-2
D: -
DNA: TGTGCCAGCAGCTCGTTAGGGGTAGGCACAGATACGCAGTATTTT
CDR3: CASSSLGVGTDTQYF

length: 14
size: -
J: TRBJ2-2
V: TRBV29-1
D: -
DNA: TGCAGCGTTGTGGGGGACGCTACTACCCGGGAGCTGTTTTTT
CDR3: CSVVGDATTRELFF

length: 13
size: -
J: TRBJ2-7
V: TRBV25-1
D: -
DNA: TGTGCCAGCAGTGAATTGGGACAAATGGAGCAGTACTTC
CDR3: CASSELGQMEQYF

length: 17
size: -
J: TRBJ2-1
V: TRBV11-2
D: -
DNA: TGTGCCAGCAGCCCTCGGAATAGCGCCAATTTGGGAAATGAGCAGTTCTTC
CDR3: CASSPRNSANLGNEQFF

length: 12
size: few
J: TRBJ1-5
V: TRBV28
D: -
DNA: TGTGCCAGCAGTTATAGCAATCAGCCCCAGCATTTT
CDR3: CASSYSNQPQHF

length: 14
size: -
J: TRBJ1-2
V: TRBV14
D: -
DNA: TGTGCCAGCAAGTCTCCTCGGAGAGTCTATGGCTACACCTTC
CDR3: CASKSPRRVYGYTF

length: 16
size: -
J: TRBJ2-5
V: TRBV5-5
D: TRBD2
DNA: TGTGCCAGCAGCTTGGGTCCAGCGGGAGGCCCGGAGACCCAGTACTTC
CDR3: CASSLGPAGGPETQYF

length: 11
size: few
J: TRBJ2-7
V: TRBV11-2
D: -
DNA: TGTGCCAGCAGCTTAAAGTACGAGCAGTACTTC
CDR3: CASSLKYEQYF

length: 15
size: -
J: TRBJ1-5
V: TRBV18
D: TRBD1
DNA: TGTGCCAGCTCACCACTACAGGGGGCTGGGCAGCCCCAGCATTTT
CDR3: CASSPLQGAGQPQHF

length: 12
size: few
J: TRBJ1-2
V: TRBV7-9
D: -
DNA: TGTGCCAGCAGCCCCGTGGGTCTTGGCTACACCTTC
CDR3: CASSPVGLGYTF

length: 16
size: -
J: TRBJ1-2
V: TRBV4-1
D: -
DNA: TGCGCCAGCAGCCCCTGGGGGAAGCGGGCGGACTATGGCTACACCTTC
CDR3: CASSPWGKRADYGYTF

length: 15
size: -
J: TRBJ1-1
V: TRBV5-1
D: -
DNA: TGCGCCAGCAGCTTAGGCAGCGGTAGGGACACTGAAGCTTTCTTT
CDR3: CASSLGSGRDTEAFF

length: 14
size: -
J: TRBJ2-3
V: TRBV5-8
D: -
DNA: TGTGCCAGACCTGGAGGGATTCGCACAGATACGCAGTATTTT
CDR3: CARPGGIRTDTQYF

length: 13
size: -
J: TRBJ2-7
V: TRBV18
D: TRBD1
DNA: TGTGCCAGCTCCCAGGGACAGAGCTACGAGCAGTACTTC
CDR3: CASSQGQSYEQYF

length: 16
size: -
J: TRBJ2-2
V: TRBV18
D: -
DNA: TGTGCCAGCTCACCACCCGGGCAGGGGAACACCGGGGAGCTGTTTTTT
CDR3: CASSPPGQGNTGELFF

length: 14
size: few
J: TRBJ1-5
V: TRBV6-1
D: -
DNA: TGTGCCAGCAGATCCGGGACGAACAATCAGCCCCAGCATTTT
CDR3: CASRSGTNNQPQHF

length: 15
size: -
J: TRBJ2-3
V: TRBV5-4
D: -
DNA: TGTGCCAGCAGCTTGGAGGACACTAGCACAGATACGCAGTATTTT
CDR3: CASSLEDTSTDTQYF

length: 14
size: once
J: TRBJ1-4
V: TRBV29-1
D: -
DNA: TGCAGCGTTGAAGATTCCTCCGGGAGAGGGAGACTGTTTTTT
CDR3: CSVEDSSGRGRLFF

length: 15
size: -
J: TRBJ2-1
V: TRBV5-1
D: TRBD2
DNA: TGCGCCAGCAGTTTGACTAGCGGGAGTTTAAATGAGCAGTTCTTC
CDR3: CASSLTSGSLNEQFF

length: 14
size: once
J: TRBJ1-3
V: TRBV4-3
D: -
DNA: TGCGCCAGCAGCCAAGATTACGAGGAAGACACCATATATTTT
CDR3: CASSQDYEEDTIYF

length: 15
size: -
J: TRBJ1-4
V: TRBV7-9
D: TRBD1
DNA: TGTGCCAGCAGTCGCCGGGACAGCCCTAATGAAAAACTGTTTTTT
CDR3: CASSRRDSPNEKLFF

length: 14
size: -
J: TRBJ2-1
V: TRBV29-1
D: -
DNA: TGCAGCGTGGGGAGGGGGGGCTCCAGGATTGAGCAGTTCTTC
CDR3: CSVGRGGSRIEQFF

length: 14
size: -
J: TRBJ2-3
V: TRBV7-6
D: -
DNA: TGTGCCAGCAGCTTAGCGACGACTGAGGATACGCAGTATTTT
CDR3: CASSLATTEDTQYF

length: 16
size: -
J: TRBJ2-3
V: TRBV27
D: TRBD2
DNA: TGTGCCAGCAGTTTAGTGGTTCTAGCGGGACCAGATACGCAGTATTTT
CDR3: CASSLVVLAGPDTQYF

length: 18
size: -
J: TRBJ1-1
V: TRBV19
D: -
DNA: TGTGCCAGTAGTATGGAAGTGTTGGCAGGGCGAAAGAACACTGAAGCTTTCTTT
CDR3: CASSMEVLAGRKNTEAFF

length: 18
size: -
J: TRBJ2-7
V: TRBV7-2
D: -
DNA: TGTGCCAGCAAAGAGGAGGCCCCCGGGAGACAGGGCACCTACGAGCAGTACTTC
CDR3: CASKEEAPGRQGTYEQYF

length: 18
size: -
J: TRBJ1-6
V: TRBV7-2
D: TRBD1
DNA: TGTGCCAGCAGCTTAGGTGACAGGGGGGACTCCTATAATTCACCCCTCCACTTT
CDR3: CASSLGDRGDSYNSPLHF

length: 15
size: -
J: TRBJ2-1
V: TRBV19
D: TRBD2
DNA: TGTGCCAGTAGTACAGCCGGGACTAGCCTCGATGAGCAGTTCTTC
CDR3: CASSTAGTSLDEQFF

length: 12
size: -
J: TRBJ1-1
V: TRBV10-3
D: -
DNA: TGTGCCATCCGTGATGGGAACACTGAAGCTTTCTTT
CDR3: CAIRDGNTEAFF

length: 15
size: -
J: TRBJ2-6
V: TRBV19
D: -
DNA: TGTGCCAGTAGTATGAGGACGGCTGGGGCCAACGTCCTGACTTTC
CDR3: CASSMRTAGANVLTF

length: 15
size: -
J: TRBJ2-1
V: TRBV5-4
D: -
DNA: TGTGCCAGCAGCATAGGACCAGGCTCCTACAATGAGCAGTTCTTC
CDR3: CASSIGPGSYNEQFF

length: 13
size: -
J: TRBJ2-7
V: TRBV7-9
D: TRBD1
DNA: TGTGCCAGCAGCCCGGGACAGACCTACGAGCAGTACTTC
CDR3: CASSPGQTYEQYF

length: 16
size: -
J: TRBJ2-3
V: TRBV19
D: -
DNA: TGTGCCAGTAGCTTCTTTGGACGTAGAGCAGAGAATACGCAGTATTTT
CDR3: CASSFFGRRAENTQYF

length: 16
size: -
J: TRBJ2-3
V: TRBV13
D: TRBD2
DNA: TGTGCCAGCAGCTCTCCGGGACTAGCTATAGGAGATACGCAGTATTTT
CDR3: CASSSPGLAIGDTQYF

length: 15
size: -
J: TRBJ2-6
V: TRBV30
D: -
DNA: TGTGCCTGGAGTAAACAGTTCACTGGGGCCAACGTCCTGACTTTC
CDR3: CAWSKQFTGANVLTF

length: 19
size: -
J: TRBJ1-1
V: TRBV9
D: -
DNA: TGTGCCAGCAGCCCCAGACGGGCAGGGGCCCCCCTCCAGAGAACTGAAGCTTTCTTT
CDR3: CASSPRRAGAPLQRTEAFF

length: 15
size: few
J: TRBJ1-3
V: TRBV6-5
D: -
DNA: TGTGCCAGCAGTTACCAACATAGCTCTGGAAACACCATATATTTT
CDR3: CASSYQHSSGNTIYF

length: 15
size: once
J: TRBJ2-1
V: TRBV28
D: -
DNA: TGTGCCAGCAGTTTTAGGGACACTGCGTACAATGAGCAGTTCTTC
CDR3: CASSFRDTAYNEQFF

length: 16
size: few
J: TRBJ1-6
V: TRBV2
D: TRBD1
DNA: TGTGCCAGCAGTGGCGACAGGGAATTCAGTAATTCACCCCTCCACTTT
CDR3: CASSGDREFSNSPLHF

length: 14
size: -
J: TRBJ2-7
V: TRBV19
D: -
DNA: TGTGCCAGTAGAGACTACGCGGGGTCCTACGAGCAGTACTTC
CDR3: CASRDYAGSYEQYF

length: 15
size: -
J: TRBJ1-3
V: TRBV4-1
D: -
DNA: TGCGCCAGCAGCAGTAACAGAGATCCTGGAAACACCATATATTTT
CDR3: CASSSNRDPGNTIYF

length: 15
size: -
J: TRBJ1-3
V: TRBV5-1
D: -
DNA: TGCGCCAGCAGCGGGGGTTCGGCAGACGGAAACACCATATATTTT
CDR3: CASSGGSADGNTIYF

length: 14
size: once
J: TRBJ2-7
V: TRBV7-3
D: TRBD1
DNA: TGTGCCAGCAGCTTAGACAGGGATTCCTACGAGCAGTACTTC
CDR3: CASSLDRDSYEQYF

length: 15
size: -
J: TRBJ2-5
V: TRBV5-1
D: TRBD2
DNA: TGCGCCAGCAGCTCGGGGACTAGCGGACAAGAGACCCAGTACTTC
CDR3: CASSSGTSGQETQYF

length: 15
size: -
J: TRBJ1-4
V: TRBV5-1
D: -
DNA: TGCGCCAGCAGCTTGGCCAGGCTAACTAATGAAAAACTGTTTTTT
CDR3: CASSLARLTNEKLFF